The subject of this entry is one TCR beta chain. No cognate antigen has been identified for it. No much larger clone exists at a distance of one base, and base qualities are not known. The data were obtained in a study of cytomegalovirus exposure and HLA in healthy donors (dated by TCRdb to 2015 to 2018). Broadly, across the study: According to an earlier analysis of a few hundred of the donors, 150 million to 200 million T cells yielded some 120 million unique TCR beta sequences and 250 to 350 Gb of sequence data. Of the approximately 370 genotyped donors, 75% to 85% were placed in the genetic ancestry cluster associated with self-reported Caucasian donors. HLA typing covered class I and class II loci at four-digit resolution. Typing coverage varied by locus: roughly 620-640 donors for A, B, C, DRB1 and DQB1; some 520 for DQA1; about 600 for DPA1; fewer than 480 for DPB1. Because of strong linkage in the cohort, five DR-DQ haplotypes were treated as single units for association and clustering. Along with the roughly 610-subject first cohort, a separate validation cohort of approximately 110 different subjects was used. In the later analysis, no new phenotypic data were used to find candidate immune exposures; instead, reliance was placed on TCR beta sequences and their occurrence across donors. In an earlier analysis of around 540 of the donors, high-throughput TCR beta sequencing was used to judge whether each TCR beta V gene segment behaved as functional or pseudogenic. All discovery cohort repertoires had been generated on a single sequencing platform. Across 398 genotyped donors of the cohort, an average of about 200,000 unique TCR beta nucleotide sequences per donor were sequenced, and 15% to 20% of those sequences were non-productive. The aim of the study was to test whether cataloging public T cell receptors could identify signatures of past pathogen exposure. A later analysis re-analyzed previously published TCR beta repertoires from 500 to 700 donors and added high-resolution HLA genotyping to study TCR occurrence patterns. In a later genetic analysis, genome-wide SNP genotypes for about three fifths of the 666 donors were used, and that subset was treated as a discovery cohort. The study combined high-throughput TCR immunosequencing, statistical association of individual TCRs with disease status, and machine learning to predict cytomegalovirus infection status. Donor age, sex, ethnicity and CMV serostatus were compiled alongside the repertoire data. An early release that covered 500 to 800 HLA-typed donors contained approximately 320 gigabases of sequencing data and around 80 million unique TCR sequences. The study profiled the T cell repertoires of about 640 subjects by immunosequencing and related them to cytomegalovirus serostatus. On the study overall, not on this receptor specifically: In a later analysis, HLA-associated TCR beta chains were found to be more clonally expanded and to have lower generation probabilities than equally common non-associated chains. An association between a missense DCLRE1C variant and V-gene and J-gene trimming of TCR beta chains was found in a later genetic analysis and replicated in an independent cohort. At a false discovery rate of 0.05, a later analysis linked approximately 18,000 TCR beta sequences to specific HLA alleles. A cluster of highly shared sequence variants was judged likely to be a technical artifact of the sequencing pipeline. Because some donors lacked HLA typing at each locus, the association tests relied only on the typed subset. When HLA alleles, especially DR and DQ, strongly co-occurred, TCR associations were difficult to assign to individual alleles. A further reported finding was that TCR beta sequences accurately predicted the HLA-A and HLA-B alleles for most subjects in the first cohort. Because counts were too low, about 18 rarely observed V segments, including chromosome 9 orphons, were excluded from the earlier analysis of about 500 of the donors. Linkage disequilibrium might explain the correlated functional status among segregating V segments, but an unknown experimental factor could not be ruled out. It was suggested by the authors that the approach could potentially be generalized to other disease states and immunological phenotypes. A later analysis reported that several top co-occurrence clusters appeared linked to parvovirus B19, influenza, CMV and Epstein-Barr virus. A total of 150 or so TCR beta chains were listed by the study as associated with cytomegalovirus. The cohort was sequenced for TCR beta chains only, and without alpha or paired-chain data the features that could be detected were limited. For the cohort, immune exposure information was limited to CMV serostatus. Some IMGT-functional V segments, including TRBV6-2 and TRBV6-3, could not be told apart with the 87-base-pair reads, so those segments were excluded. In both the original and validation cohorts, the classifier was reported to diagnose cytomegalovirus status with high specificity and sensitivity. A later analysis found that TCR association rates varied across HLA loci, with DRB1 alleles showing the most associated TCRs and HLA-C alleles the fewest. In a later analysis, most CMV-associated TCR beta chains were found to appear HLA-restricted, with HLA associations seemingly driven largely by CMV exposure. An earlier analysis of around 500 of the donors showed that most TCR beta V segments appeared in productive rearrangements either about 87% or about 30% of the time, which broadly matched IMGT annotations. A few of the identified cytomegalovirus-associated TCR beta chains were confirmed in vitro to be specific for cytomegalovirus antigens. Across donors, most TCR sequences were observed very rarely, whereas some public TCRs were present in many individuals. A later genetic analysis reported fewer N-insertions in productive TCRs among donors in an Asian-associated ancestry cluster than the roughly 700-donor mean. The presence/absence analyses assumed that sequencing depth was roughly uniform across donors, and that assumption may not be true.

Libraries were prepared through the immunoSEQ multiplex PCR assay. A mixture of 60 forward primers for TCR Vbeta segments and 13 reverse primers for TCR Jbeta segments was used in the multiplex PCR. The CDR3 region of rearranged TCR beta genes was amplified from genomic DNA by a multiplex PCR assay. Amplified TCR beta libraries were sequenced as 87-base-pair reads on the Illumina HiSeq System. In the source study's methods: In a later analysis, tens of millions of unique TCR beta chains were counted across the roughly 670 repertoires, and about 9.9 million of these chains were shared by at least two donors. Raw reads were error-corrected and collapsed into unique sequences by a nearest-neighbor algorithm in which closely related sequences were merged to remove PCR and sequencing errors. CDR3 sequences were aligned to IMGT reference sequences to assign V, D and J gene segments. Each retained sequence needed at least a six-nucleotide match to both a V gene segment and a J gene segment. A rearrangement counted as productive if the CDR3 had no stop codons and remained in frame with V and J, and every other rearrangement counted as non-productive. CDR3 was defined by IMGT convention, running from the second conserved V-encoded cysteine to the conserved J-encoded phenylalanine. Sequences without an unambiguous match to a single V gene segment were excluded from the earlier analysis of about 600 of the donors. An earlier analysis of 550 to 650 of the donors classified V segments as functional when productive rearrangements were above 56.7% and as segregating when the standard deviation between donors was above 5%. To diagnose cytomegalovirus status from the catalog of TCR beta chain sequences, a statistical classification framework was built. A later analysis assigned V and J genes by comparing TCR nucleotide sequences with IMGT/GENE-DB human TR gene sequences. Using the TCRdist pipeline, a later analysis assigned CDR3 sequences along with most-parsimonious VDJ recombination scenarios. In a later analysis, every TCR beta chain was defined by the combination of its CDR3 amino acid sequence and its V-gene family, and reads without a unique V-gene family were dropped. In a later analysis, fewer than 650 highly shared, low-generation-probability nucleotide sequences were removed to address suspected cross-contamination and a sequencing artifact. In a later analysis, a clonal expansion index for each public chain was calculated from normalized within-repertoire ranks of inferred template counts. In a later analysis, generation probabilities were computed with a VDJ recombination model fitted to out-of-frame rearrangements, and the resulting probabilities were checked against IGoR. In a later analysis, hypergeometric tests were used to score TCR-TCR, TCR-HLA and TCR-CMV co-occurrence, with a repertoire-size bias correction applied to TCR pairs. A later analysis estimated false discovery rates by permuting HLA or CMV assignments 20 times. A later analysis grouped co-occurring TCRs with DBSCAN, adding TCRdist sequence similarity when clustering within HLA-allele-positive subsets. For co-occurrence clustering, repertoires with fewer than 30,000 or more than 120,000 public chains were excluded, along with 4 to 6 repertoires with anomalous nucleotide sharing. TCRdb's version of the immuneACCESS table is confined to in-frame rearrangements and falls short of the full clone set. An unresolved V gene accounts for under half of the shortfall where checked; the remainder is of unknown origin. V and J calls and clone size follow that table, whereas D and trimming were derived from the DNA. This sample is represented by some 96,000 clones; approximately 80% of them were singletons. 7.5% to 9% of the sample is in the top ten clones.

Trimming takes 5 bases off V and 0 bases off J; junction bases not matched to a gene: 6. The CDR3 starts with the cysteine, ends with the phenylalanine, and has 16 residues. Only CDR3 DNA is held: 48 bases, read in frame from base 1. The cohort was made up of 666 healthy bone marrow donors. All cohort members were sampled while nominally healthy, although unrecorded immune exposures were likely present. The donor tested CMV seronegative and was one of the 352 seronegative cohort members. Every donor gave a peripheral blood sample, and the peripheral blood mononuclear cells from that sample were used for TCR beta sequencing. The Qiagen DNeasy Blood Extraction Kit was used to extract genomic DNA from the blood cell samples.

This TCR was recovered from a female donor in good health and CMV-seronegative. The chain is assembled from TRBV23-1 and TRBJ2-3; 9 junctional bases match TRBD2. TRBV23-1 is assigned to the ORF class and has an uncertain function. Sequencing was done on a sample of PBMCs. CDR3 protein: CASSYLAGPSTDTQYF. The DNA sequence is TGCGCCAGCAGTTACCTAGCGGGACCTAGCACAGATACGCAGTATTTT.